This TCR beta chain was retrieved from a study of identical twins (dated by TCRdb to the mid-2010s). Some background on the complete study: TCR alpha and beta repertoires from monozygotic twins, unrelated adults of various ages and cord blood were deep-sequenced to test whether fetal clonotypes persist. To rule out contamination, the twin experiments were replicated at different times with different library preparation protocols. General conclusions and limits of the study: Excess twin sharing in beta out-of-frame sequences was weaker because fewer shared sequences lowered the signal-to-noise ratio. Compared with coincidental sharing between unrelated individuals, an excess of low generation-probability sequences was observed among out-of-frame TCR alpha sequences shared between twins. Conclusions relied on cross-sectional statistical analysis, since the same donors could not be followed over many years. Out-of-frame TCR alpha sharing in monozygotic twins was systematically underestimated by recombination models, whereas sharing between unrelated individuals was in agreement with the recombination models. Fewer insertions were carried by abundant cord blood beta clonotypes, a similar but weaker trend appeared in young adult naive repertoires, and no such trend appeared in memory repertoires. Zero-insertion analyses could be partly confounded by invariant T cells such as MAIT and iNKT, though diverse VJ usage argued against such confounding for most clonotypes.

For this clonotype: The antigen this receptor binds is unknown. No per-base quality is available; no much larger clone lies one base away.

Only healthy Caucasian donors were included. The twin cohort comprised three pairs of female monozygotic twins, all aged roughly 18 to 30 years. CD4+ and CD8+ T cell populations were isolated with positive isolation kits from Invitrogen. The CDR3 goes from the cysteine to the phenylalanine over 12 residues. Of all the DNA, just the CDR3 is kept, 36 bases in frame from base 1. The germline ends are 8 bases apart after V is trimmed by 8 bases and J by 2 bases. The germline V gene (reference sequence) supplies CDR1 LGHDT and CDR2 YNNKEL. The protocol used for the library was 5' RACE. The instrument given in TCRdb is Illumina HiSeq 2000. Template switching added a universal primer binding site, and the final cDNA carried a unique molecular identifier that allowed TCR cDNA molecules to be counted accurately. Specific primers in the conserved constant-segment region were used to synthesize first-strand cDNA for TCR alpha and beta chains. To control for contamination, each cDNA library was double barcoded with a SMART-Mk sample barcode plus Illumina barcodes. TruSeq adapter sequences, together with Illumina sample barcodes, were added in two successive PCR steps. The Illumina HiSeq platform was used with custom primers to sequence TCR alpha and beta cDNA libraries. The study's own analysis went as follows. MiGEC processed the raw reads to extract unique molecular identifiers, while MiXCR was used to determine the CDR3 positions. Recombination models were inferred per individual with the repgenHMM and IGoR tools using an EM algorithm. The tcR package in R was used for shared clonotype analysis, with sharing normalized by the product of cloneset sizes. Out-of-frame nonproductive sequences were analyzed to study raw recombination free of thymic and clonal selection effects. TCRdb itself trimmed the public reads at Q25 with fastp, ran MiXCR and retained productive beta chains. Entries are consolidated by CDR3 protein sequence, retaining the most common genes and DNA. The V and J calls and clone size are TCRdb's, not the authors'. Across this sample there are 540,000 or so distinct CDR3 sequences, with about a fifth seen only once. The ten most abundant clones make up 0.48% of the sample.

In addition, the sample was reused for a study of yellow fever vaccine responses in identical twins. As noted in the second study: The T cell response to vaccination in identical twins was reported by the authors to appear partly convergent and partly personalized. Focusing on identical twins, the study followed the T cell clones that responded to the vaccine, and did so with precision.

Sequenced input: CD4+ T cells sorted from blood. The V gene is TRBV3-1 and the J gene is TRBJ2-3; the D segment could be TRBD2, given 5 matching bases. This sequence originates from a woman under 30 in good health. The CDR3 region has the sequence CASEGSTDTQYF. Read as DNA, the sequence is TGTGCCAGCGAGGGTTCCACAGATACGCAGTATTTT.